The 2 T cell receptor beta chains presented below share a single source sample, sequenced in a study of blood T cell repertoires in COVID-19. This table comes from immunoSEQ multiplex PCR, and its TCRdb copy is limited to in-frame clones, with some not included. The sample consists of a few hundred thousand clones, 87% of them appearing once. The sequenced sample consisted of PBMCs or T cells enriched from blood (not recorded which). The receptor source for this set is a man aged 18 to 30 with acute COVID-19.

About this clone: Other nucleotide sequences in the sample specify the same CDR3. V is TRBV19 and J is TRBJ2-1; D possibly corresponds to TRBD2 (6 bases). This CDR3 spans 13 amino acids. CDR1 LNHDA and CDR2 SQIVND come from the germline V gene (reference sequence). V was shortened by 5 bases and J by 4 bases, with 9 bases between the two germline ends. The CDR3 sequence is CASSVGGYNEQFF. The CDR3 nucleotides read TGTGCCAGTAGTGTTGGGGGGTACAATGAGCAGTTCTTC.

The CDR3 is CAISTGLYTGELFF. The CDR3 region has the DNA TGTGCCATCTCGACAGGGCTTTACACCGGGGAGCTGTTTTTT. The chain uses TRBV27 and TRBJ2-2; TRBD1 agrees at 7 bases. The CDR3 is made up of 14 amino acids. Germline V CDR1 and CDR2: MNHEY, SMNVEV (reference sequence). V lost 10 bases to trimming and J lost 3 bases; unmatched junction nucleotides: 8.